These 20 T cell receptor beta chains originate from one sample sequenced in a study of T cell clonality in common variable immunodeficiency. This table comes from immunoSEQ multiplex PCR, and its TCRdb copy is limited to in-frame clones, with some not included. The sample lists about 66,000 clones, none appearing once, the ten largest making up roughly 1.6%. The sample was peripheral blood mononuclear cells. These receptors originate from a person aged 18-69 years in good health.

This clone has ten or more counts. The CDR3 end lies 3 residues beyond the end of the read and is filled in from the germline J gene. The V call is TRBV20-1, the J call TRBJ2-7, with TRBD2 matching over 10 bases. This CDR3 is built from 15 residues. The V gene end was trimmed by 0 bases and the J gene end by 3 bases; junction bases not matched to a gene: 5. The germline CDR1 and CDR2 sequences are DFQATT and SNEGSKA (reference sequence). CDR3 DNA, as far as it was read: TGCAGTGCTAGAGATTCTAGCGGGAGTTTCTACGAG. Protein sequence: CSARDSSGSFYE. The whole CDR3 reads CSARDSSGSFYEQYF.

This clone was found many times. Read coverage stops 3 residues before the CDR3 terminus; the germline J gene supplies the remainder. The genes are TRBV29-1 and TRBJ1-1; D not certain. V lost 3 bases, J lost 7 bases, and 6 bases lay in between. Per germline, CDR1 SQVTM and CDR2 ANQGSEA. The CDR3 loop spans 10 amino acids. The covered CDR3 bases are TGCAGCGTTGACAGGATTGAA. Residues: CSVDRIE. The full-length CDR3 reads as CSVDRIEAFF.

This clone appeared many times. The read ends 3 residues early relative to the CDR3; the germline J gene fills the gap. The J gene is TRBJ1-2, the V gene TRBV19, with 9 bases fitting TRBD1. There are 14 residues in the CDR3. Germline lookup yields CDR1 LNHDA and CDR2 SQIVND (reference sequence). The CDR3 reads CASSSRGTGYGYTF. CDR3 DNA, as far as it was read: TGTGCCAGTAGTTCCCGGGGGACAGGGTACGGC.

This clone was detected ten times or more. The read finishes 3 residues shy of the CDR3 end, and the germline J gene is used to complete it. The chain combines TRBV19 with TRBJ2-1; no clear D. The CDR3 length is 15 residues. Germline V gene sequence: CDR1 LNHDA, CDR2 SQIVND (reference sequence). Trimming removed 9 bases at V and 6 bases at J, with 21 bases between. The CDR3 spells CASSPGPSPRNEQFF. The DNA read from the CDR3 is TGTGCCAGCTCACCGGGTCCAAGTCCCCGCAATGAG.

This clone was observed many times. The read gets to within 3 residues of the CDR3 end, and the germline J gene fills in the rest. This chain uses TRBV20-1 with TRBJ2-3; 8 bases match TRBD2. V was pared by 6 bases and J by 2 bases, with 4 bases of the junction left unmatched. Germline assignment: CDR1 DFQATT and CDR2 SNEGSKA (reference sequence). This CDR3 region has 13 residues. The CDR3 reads CSALAGHTDTQYF. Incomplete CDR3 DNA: TGCAGTGCCTTAGCGGGGCACACAGATACG.

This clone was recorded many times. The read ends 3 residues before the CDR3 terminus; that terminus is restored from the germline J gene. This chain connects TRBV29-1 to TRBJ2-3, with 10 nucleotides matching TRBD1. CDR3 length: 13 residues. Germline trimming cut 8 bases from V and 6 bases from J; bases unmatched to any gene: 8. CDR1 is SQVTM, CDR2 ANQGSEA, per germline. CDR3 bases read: TGCAGCCTCGGGACAGGGGTTAAGGATACG. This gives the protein CSLGTGVKDT. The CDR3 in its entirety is CSLGTGVKDTQYF.

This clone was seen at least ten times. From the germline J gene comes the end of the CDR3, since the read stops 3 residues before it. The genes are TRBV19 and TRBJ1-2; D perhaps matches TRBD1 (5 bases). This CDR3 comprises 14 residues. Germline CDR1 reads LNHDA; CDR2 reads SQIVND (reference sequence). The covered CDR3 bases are TGTGCCAGTAGTATAGATCCGCGGGGGAGCGGC. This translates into CASSIDPRGSG. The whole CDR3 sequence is CASSIDPRGSGYTF.

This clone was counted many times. CDR3 sequence: CASSPGLNTGELFF. The DNA read from the CDR3 is TGTGCCAGTAGCCCAGGGTTAAACACCGGGGAG. The chain links TRBV19 to TRBJ2-2; tentative D call: TRBD1 (5 bases). The CDR3 end falls 3 residues outside the read, so it is completed with the germline J gene. CDR1 is LNHDA and CDR2 is SQIVND in the germline V gene (reference sequence). The CDR3 covers 14 residues. V was pared by 6 bases and J by 2 bases, with 10 bases between.

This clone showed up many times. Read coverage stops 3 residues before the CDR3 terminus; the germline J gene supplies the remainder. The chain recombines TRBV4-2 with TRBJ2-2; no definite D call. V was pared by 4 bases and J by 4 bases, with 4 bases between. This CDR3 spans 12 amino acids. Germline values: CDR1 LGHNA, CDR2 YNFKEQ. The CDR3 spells CASSPSTGELFF. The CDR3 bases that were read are TGTGCCAGCAGCCCTAGCACCGGGGAG.

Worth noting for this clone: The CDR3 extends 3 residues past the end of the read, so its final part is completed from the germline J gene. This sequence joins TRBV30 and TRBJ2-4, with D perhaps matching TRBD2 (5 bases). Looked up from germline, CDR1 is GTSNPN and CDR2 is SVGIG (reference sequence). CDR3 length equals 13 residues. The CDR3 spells CAWASIWTHGQYF. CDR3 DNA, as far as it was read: TGTGCCTGGGCCTCCATTTGGACTCATGGT.

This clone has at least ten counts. The CDR3 bases that were read are TGTGCCAGCAGCCGAGGGGGCAGGGGTGACACTGAA. It yields the protein CASSRGGRGDTE. The full CDR3 is CASSRGGRGDTEAFF. V is TRBV7-9 and J is TRBJ1-1; 7 positions match TRBD1. The read terminates 3 residues ahead of where the CDR3 ends, so the germline J gene completes it. Germline CDR1 reads SEHNR; CDR2 reads FQNEAQ (reference sequence). V dropped 5 bases and J dropped 3; count of bases not matched to a gene: 9. The CDR3 spans 15 residues.

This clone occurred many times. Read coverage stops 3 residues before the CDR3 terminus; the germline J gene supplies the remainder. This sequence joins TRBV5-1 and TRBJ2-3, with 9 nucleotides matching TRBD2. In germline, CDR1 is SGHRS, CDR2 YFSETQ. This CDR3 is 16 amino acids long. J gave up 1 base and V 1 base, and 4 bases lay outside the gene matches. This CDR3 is CASSLPASGGTDTQYF. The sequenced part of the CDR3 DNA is TGCGCCAGCAGCTTGCCGGCTAGCGGGGGCACAGATACG.

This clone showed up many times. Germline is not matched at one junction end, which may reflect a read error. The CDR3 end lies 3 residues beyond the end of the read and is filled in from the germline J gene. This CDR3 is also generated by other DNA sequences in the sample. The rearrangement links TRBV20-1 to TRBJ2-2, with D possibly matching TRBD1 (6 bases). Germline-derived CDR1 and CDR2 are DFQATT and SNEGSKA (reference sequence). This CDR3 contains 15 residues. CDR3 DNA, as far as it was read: TGCAGTGCCAGAGTCCCAGGGGAAGAAGCCGGGGAG. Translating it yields CSARVPGEEAGE. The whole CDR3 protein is CSARVPGEEAGELFF.

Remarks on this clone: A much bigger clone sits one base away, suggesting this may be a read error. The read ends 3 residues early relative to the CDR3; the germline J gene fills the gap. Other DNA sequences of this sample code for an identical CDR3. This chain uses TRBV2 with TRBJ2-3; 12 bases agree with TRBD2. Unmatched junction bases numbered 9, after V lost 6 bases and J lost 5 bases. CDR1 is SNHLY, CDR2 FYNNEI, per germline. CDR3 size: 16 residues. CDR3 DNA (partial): TGTGCCAGCAGGAAGACTAGCGGGGGATATAAAGATACG. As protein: CASRKTSGGYKDT. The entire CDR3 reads CASRKTSGGYKDTQYF.

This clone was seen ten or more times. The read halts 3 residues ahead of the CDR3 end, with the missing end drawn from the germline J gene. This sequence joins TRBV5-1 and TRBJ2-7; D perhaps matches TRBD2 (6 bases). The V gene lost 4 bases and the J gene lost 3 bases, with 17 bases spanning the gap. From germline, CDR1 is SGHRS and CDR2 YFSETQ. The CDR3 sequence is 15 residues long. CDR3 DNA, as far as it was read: TGCGCCAGCAGCCCTGGACTAAAGGCCCGCTACGAG. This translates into CASSPGLKARYE. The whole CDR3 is CASSPGLKARYEQYF. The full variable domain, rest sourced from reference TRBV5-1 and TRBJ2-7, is KAGVTQTPRYLIKTRGQQVTLSCSPISGHRSVSWYQQTPGQGLQFLFEYFSETQRNKGNFPGRFSGRQFSNSRSEMNVSTLELGDSALYLCASSPGLKARYEQYFGPGTRLTVT.

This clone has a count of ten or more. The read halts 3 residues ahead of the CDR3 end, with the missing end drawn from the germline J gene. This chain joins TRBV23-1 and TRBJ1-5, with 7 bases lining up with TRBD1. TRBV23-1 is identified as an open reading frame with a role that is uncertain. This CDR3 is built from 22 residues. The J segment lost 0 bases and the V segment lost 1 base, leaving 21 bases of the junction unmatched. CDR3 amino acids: CASSQLRDNWQGVEGSNQPQHF. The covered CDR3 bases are TGCGCCAGCAGTCAATTACGGGATAATTGGCAGGGGGTTGAGGGTAGCAATCAGCCC.

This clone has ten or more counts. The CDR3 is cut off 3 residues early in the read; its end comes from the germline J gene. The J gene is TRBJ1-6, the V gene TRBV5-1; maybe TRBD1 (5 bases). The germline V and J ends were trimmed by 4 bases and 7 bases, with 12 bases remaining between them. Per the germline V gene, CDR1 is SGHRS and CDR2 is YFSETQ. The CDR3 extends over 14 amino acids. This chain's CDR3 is CASSGGHQNSPLHF. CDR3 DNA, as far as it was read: TGCGCCAGCAGCGGCGGACACCAAAATTCACCC.

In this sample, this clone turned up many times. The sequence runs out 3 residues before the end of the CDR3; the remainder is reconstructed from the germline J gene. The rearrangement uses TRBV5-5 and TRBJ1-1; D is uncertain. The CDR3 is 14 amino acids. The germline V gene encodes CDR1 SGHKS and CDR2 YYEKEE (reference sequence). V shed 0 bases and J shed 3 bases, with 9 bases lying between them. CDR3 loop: CASSLDDPDTEAFF. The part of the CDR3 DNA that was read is TGTGCCAGCAGCTTGGATGATCCGGACACTGAA.

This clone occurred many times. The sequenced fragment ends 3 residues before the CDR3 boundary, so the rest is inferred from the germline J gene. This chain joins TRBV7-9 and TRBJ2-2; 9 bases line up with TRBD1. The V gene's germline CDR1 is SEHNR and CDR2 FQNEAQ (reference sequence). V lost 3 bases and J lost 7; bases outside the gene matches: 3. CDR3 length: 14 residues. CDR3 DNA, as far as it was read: TGTGCCAGCAGCTTCGGGACAGGGATCGGGGAG. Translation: CASSFGTGIGE. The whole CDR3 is CASSFGTGIGELFF.

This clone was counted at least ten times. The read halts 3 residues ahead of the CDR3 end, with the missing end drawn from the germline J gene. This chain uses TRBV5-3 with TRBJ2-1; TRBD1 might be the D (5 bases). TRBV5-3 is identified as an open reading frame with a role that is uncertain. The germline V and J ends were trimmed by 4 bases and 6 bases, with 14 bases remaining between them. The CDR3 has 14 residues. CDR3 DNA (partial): TGTGCCAGAAGCCAGGGAAATTCCGTCAATGAG. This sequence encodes CARSQGNSVNE. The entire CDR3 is CARSQGNSVNEQFF.